This TCR beta chain is drawn from a study of beta chain features in type 1 diabetes. Expressed TCRB transcripts were sequenced after all isolated RNA was converted to cDNA. Assay used: immunoSEQ multiplex PCR; TCRdb lists only in-frame clones, some missing. The profile shows a few hundred thousand clones, about 10% of them singletons. Trimming cost V 3 bases and J 5 bases, with 13 bases left between them. Germline V gives CDR1 GTSNPN, CDR2 SVGIG (reference sequence). This CDR3 spans 13 amino acids. At least ten counts were recorded for this clone. Antigen: not known. Study findings and constraints: Type 1 diabetes patients had TCRB CDR3s that were shorter (moderately but significantly so) in all four CD4+ subsets.

The sequence was collected from a man aged 30 to 39 with type 1 diabetes. The source material was central memory CD4+ T cells from blood. The chain is built from TRBV30 and TRBJ2-5; D is possibly TRBD1 (6 bases). The CDR3 nucleotides read TGTGCCTGGAGCCAGGGGCGAAGGGAGACCCAGTACTTC. This gives the protein CAWSQGRRETQYF.